This record looks at one T cell receptor (beta chain) sequence and its context. Its target is unknown. A much larger clone is a single base away; this may be a read error. RNA transcripts yielded amplified TCR beta CDR3 regions. RT-PCR in the first round used HTBI primers; a second-round multiplex PCR followed. TCRdb re-analysed the multiplex PCR reads in MiXCR, keeping a single row per CDR3 protein. The sample contains hundreds of thousands of distinct CDR3 sequences, around a fifth of which appear only once. Germline CDR1 reads KGHDR; CDR2 reads SFDVKD. Trimming shortened V by 4 bases and J by 4 bases, and 15 bases separated the two germline ends. The CDR3 sequence is 15 residues long. Uncontrolled infections, pregnancy, lactation or other autoimmune diseases led to patient exclusion. These data come from a study of Graves' ophthalmopathy and Graves' hyperthyroidism. Looking at the study overall: Peripheral blood was gathered at first diagnosis, ahead of any treatment whatsoever.

The study's findings and limits: Most expanded clonotypes from thyroid (those above 0.001 frequency) were also found in blood.

Sequencing was performed on peripheral blood. The sequence derives from a young woman with stable Graves' hyperthyroidism. Some clones in this sample may be carry-over from other donors' samples. The chain employs TRBV24-1 and TRBJ2-5, with D maybe TRBD2 (5 bases). The CDR3 protein is CATSDILVQPETQYF. As DNA, the CDR3 is TGTGCCACCAGTGACATACTAGTGCAGCCAGAGACCCAGTACTTC.